This TCR beta chain appears in the sequencing data of a study of identical twins. TCRdb ran MiXCR on the 5' RACE reads and lists one entry per CDR3 protein. There are 400,000 to 550,000 distinct CDR3 sequences in the sample; 20% to 25% occur only once, and 2.9% lies in the top ten. This sample was also put to use in a study of T cells expressing NK-cell markers.

Sequenced input: CD4+ T cells sorted from blood. The clonotype was recovered from a woman aged 18-30 years in good health.

CDR3 sequence reads: CASSLFLRLANEQFF. The CDR3 DNA follows: TGTGCCAGCAGTTTATTCCTTCGACTAGCTAATGAGCAGTTCTTC. V gene TRBV12-3 or TRBV12-4 combines with J gene TRBJ2-1; the match to TRBD2 covers 7 bases. Trimming cost V 2 bases and J 7 bases; bases outside gene matches: 8. The CDR3 runs to 15 residues.